The 21 T cell receptor beta chains listed next were all sequenced from one sample in a study of T cell responses to AZD1222 COVID-19 vaccine. The repertoire was sequenced with immunoSEQ multiplex PCR; TCRdb's copy has only in-frame clones and lacks some. The table includes more than 140,000 clones, approximately 88% detected once. Sequences were derived from peripheral blood, sampled on day 0 of AZD1222 vaccination. All receptors derive from an adult in good health.

The genes are TRBV28 and TRBJ2-1; 9 nucleotides align to TRBD2. The CDR3 contains 15 residues. CDR1 MDHEN and CDR2 SYDVKM come from the germline V gene. V shed 10 bases and J 9 bases; nucleotides not matched to a gene: 16. DNA for the CDR3: TGTGCCACCACGGTTCTGGCGGGAGGGCTAGGTGAGCAGTTCTTC. Protein product: CATTVLAGGLGEQFF.

The rearrangement uses TRBV9 and TRBJ2-2; 7 nucleotides match TRBD1. Germline-derived CDR1 and CDR2 are SGDLS and YYNGEE. V dropped 4 bases and J dropped 2; count of bases not matched to a gene: 8. The CDR3 loop spans 16 amino acids. The CDR3 DNA sequence: TGTGCCAGCAGCTCTCAGACAGGGAAAAACACCGGGGAGCTGTTTTTT. Its translation: CASSSQTGKNTGELFF.

CDR3 amino acids: CASSYGTDYTEAFF. The CDR3 DNA reads as TGTGCCAGCAGCTACGGGACCGACTACACTGAAGCTTTCTTT. The V and J genes are TRBV7-9 and TRBJ1-1, with D possibly TRBD1 on 5 matching bases. CDR3 length: 14 amino acids. V was trimmed by 4 bases and J by 3 bases, leaving 12 bases between them. CDR1 and CDR2 (germline): SEHNR, FQNEAQ (reference sequence).

The chain joins TRBV7-8 to TRBJ1-5, with TRBD1 matching 9 bases. The CDR3 is made up of 13 amino acids. Germline CDR1 SGHVS, CDR2 FQNEAQ. Unmatched junction bases numbered 3, after V lost 8 bases and J lost 4 bases. The CDR3 region is CASGDRANQPQHF. The CDR3 nucleotides are TGTGCCAGCGGGGACAGGGCAAATCAGCCCCAGCATTTT. Looking up the rest from reference TRBV7-8 and TRBJ1-5 gives the full variable domain: GAGVSQSPRYKVAKRGQDVALRCDPISGHVSLFWYQQALGQGPEFLTYFQNEAQLDKSGLPSDRFFAERPEGSVSTLKIQRTQQEDSAVYLCASGDRANQPQHFGDGTRLSIL.

V is TRBV7-9 and J is TRBJ2-7; D not certain. In germline, CDR1 is SEHNR, CDR2 FQNEAQ (reference sequence). Trimming took off 3 bases at V and 1 base at J, with 10 bases between the two ends. This CDR3 contains 14 residues. The CDR3 DNA sequence: TGTGCCAGCAGCTTCGTCGACGGATCCTACGAGCAGTACTTC. Translating gives CASSFVDGSYEQYF.

The chain recombines TRBV19 with TRBJ1-5; 7 bases agree with TRBD1. CDR1 LNHDA and CDR2 SQIVND come from the germline V gene (reference sequence). The CDR3 sequence is 16 residues long. Trimming at V came to 0 bases and at J to 5 bases, leaving 7 bases not matched to a gene. CDR3: CASSIDQAGGYQPQHF. CDR3 bases: TGTGCCAGTAGTATAGATCAGGCAGGGGGATATCAGCCCCAGCATTTT.

In its sample, this clone was seen once. The chain combines TRBV3-1 (or the pseudogene TRBV3-2) with TRBJ1-1; D gene unclear. Germline V gene lookup returns CDR1 LGHDT and CDR2 YNNKEL (reference sequence). The V end lost 8 bases, the J end lost 1 base, and 14 bases lay between the germline ends. The CDR3 is 14 amino acids. The CDR3 nucleotides are TGTGCCAGCCAGCCTTCGGATAAGAACACTGAAGCTTTCTTT. It encodes CASQPSDKNTEAFF.

The chain employs TRBV7-2 and TRBJ2-2; 12 bases are a match to TRBD2. The ends lost 5 bases at V and 4 bases at J; junction bases unmatched: 8. Per the germline V gene, CDR1 is SGHTA and CDR2 is FQGNSA. This CDR3 is 17 amino acids long. Here the CDR3 DNA reads TGTGCCAGCAGCCCATGGACTAGCGGGGAAGGCACCGGGGAGCTGTTTTTT. Protein: CASSPWTSGEGTGELFF.

This clone was recorded once. The rearrangement uses TRBV18 and TRBJ1-2; D is ambiguous. The CDR3 covers 11 residues. V was trimmed by 2 bases and J by 8 bases, leaving 6 bases between them. The germline gives CDR1 KGHSH, CDR2 LQKENI. CDR3 in DNA: TGTGCCAGCTCACCAGGGGTAGGCTACACCTTC. Translated, it gives CASSPGVGYTF.

This chain joins TRBV4-2 and TRBJ1-1; 8 bases are shared with TRBD1. V was clipped by 5 bases and J by 4 bases; unmatched bases: 9. The germline CDR1 and CDR2 sequences are LGHNA and YNFKEQ. This CDR3 has 15 amino acids. CDR3 DNA sequence: TGTGCCAGCAGCTACCAGGGGGCAGGGAGCACTGAAGCTTTCTTT. This translates into CASSYQGAGSTEAFF.

The J gene is TRBJ1-6, the V gene TRBV25-1, with 8 bases aligning to TRBD1. Germline CDR1 is MGHDK and CDR2 is SYGVNS. The CDR3 is 14 residues long. J lost 4 bases, V lost 7 bases, and 3 bases had no gene match. CDR3 DNA sequence: TGTGCCAGCACCGGACAGGGTTATAATTCACCCCTCCACTTT. Translated: CASTGQGYNSPLHF.

CDR3 in amino acids: CASSREGGRQFF. For the CDR3, the DNA is TGCGCCAGCAGTCGAGAGGGGGGCCGGCAGTTCTTC. The rearrangement links TRBV4-1 to TRBJ2-1; perhaps D is TRBD1 or TRBD2 (6 bases each). The CDR3 has 12 amino acids. Germline V CDR1 and CDR2: MGHRA, YSYEKL. V was clipped by 6 bases and J by 12 bases, with 15 bases between them.

This chain links TRBV2 with TRBJ2-7; 8 nucleotides agree with TRBD2. Germline assignment: CDR1 SNHLY and CDR2 FYNNEI. J lost 6 bases, V lost 7 bases, and 11 bases had no gene match. This CDR3 is 14 amino acids long. The CDR3 DNA sequence: TGTGCCAGCAAGAGTACGGGAGGGCCGGGCGAGCAGTACTTC. Translated: CASKSTGGPGEQYF.

This clone was detected only a few times. CDR3 DNA sequence: TGTGCCAGCAGCTTAGACCGGGGACCGACAGACTACACCTTC. This sequence encodes CASSLDRGPTDYTF. The chain employs TRBV11-2 and TRBJ1-2; D is perhaps TRBD1 (5 bases). Germline V gene data show CDR1 as SGHAT and CDR2 as FQNNGV. The ends were cut back, 0 bases at V and 10 bases at J, with 15 bases in the middle. There are 14 residues in the CDR3.

The J gene is TRBJ2-5, the V gene TRBV11-3; a weak D match, TRBD1 (6 bases). This CDR3 spans 15 amino acids. V was shortened by 5 bases and J by 2 bases, with 15 bases between the two germline ends. Germline V gene lookup returns CDR1 SGHNT and CDR2 YENEEA. The CDR3, as DNA: TGTGCCAGCAGCACCTCGACAGGCCGACAAGAGACCCAGTACTTC. Translation: CASSTSTGRQETQYF.

V is TRBV7-2 and J is TRBJ1-2, with a tentative D call TRBD1 (5 bases). Germline CDR1 SGHTA, CDR2 FQGNSA. This CDR3 has 13 amino acids. Trimming removed 4 bases from V and 8 bases from J, with 14 bases in between. The CDR3 DNA reads TGTGCCAGCAGCTCCGCCCGGGACCTCGGCTACACCTTC. Amino acids: CASSSARDLGYTF.

The chain is built from TRBV5-1 and TRBJ1-1, with D hard to call. V shed 0 bases and J shed 8 bases, with 11 bases lying between them. CDR1 and CDR2 from the germline V gene are SGHRS and YFSETQ. This CDR3 region has 13 residues. The CDR3 region has the DNA TGCGCCAGCAGCTTGGTTGCTAGTAACGAAGCTTTCTTT. This translates into CASSLVASNEAFF.

This rearrangement joins TRBV19 to TRBJ1-5, with 11 bases that match TRBD1. V was clipped by 4 bases and J by 6 bases; unmatched bases: 2. Germline V gene data show CDR1 as LNHDA and CDR2 as SQIVND (reference sequence). CDR3 length equals 14 residues. In DNA, the CDR3 is TGTGCCAGTAGTAGGGACAGGGGGACTCAGCCCCAGCATTTT. Protein sequence: CASSRDRGTQPQHF.

The chain combines TRBV5-6 with TRBJ1-6; no clear D gene. The germline V and J ends were trimmed by 1 base and 7 bases, with 9 bases remaining between them. Germline CDR1 SGHDT, CDR2 YYEEEE. The CDR3 has 14 amino acids. CDR3 sequence reads: CASSLSPGNSPLHF. The CDR3 DNA is TGTGCCAGCAGCTTGAGTCCGGGGAATTCACCCCTCCACTTT. Filled out from reference TRBV5-6 and TRBJ1-6, the complete variable domain reads DAGVTQSPTHLIKTRGQQVTLRCSPKSGHDTVSWYQQALGQGPQFIFQYYEEEERQRGNFPDRFSGHQFPNYSSELNVNALLLGDSALYLCASSLSPGNSPLHFGNGTRLTVT.

The CDR3 protein is CASSSPNSGANVLTF. The CDR3, as DNA: TGTGCCAGCAGCTCCCCTAACTCTGGGGCCAACGTCCTGACTTTC. The chain combines TRBV7-2 with TRBJ2-6; D uncertain. Germline V lookup: CDR1 SGHTA, CDR2 FQGNSA. There are 15 residues in the CDR3. Trimming took off 4 bases at V and 0 bases at J, with 7 bases between the two ends.

V gene TRBV6-2 or TRBV6-3 combines with J gene TRBJ1-5; D is undetermined. Germline V gene sequence: CDR1 MNHEY, CDR2 SVGEGT. The CDR3 runs to 16 residues. The germline V and J ends were trimmed by 2 bases and 0 bases, with 11 bases remaining between them. The CDR3 nucleotides are TGTGCCAGCAGTTACACTAGGCGGAATAGCAATCAGCCCCAGCATTTT. It encodes CASSYTRRNSNQPQHF.